Below are 11 T cell receptor beta chains sequenced from a single sample in a study of T-cell memory formation after mild COVID-19. One entry per CDR3 protein results from TCRdb running MiXCR on the 5' RACE reads. The sample yields some 450,000 distinct CDR3 sequences, approximately 19% seen once. Material: PBMCs or a T cell subset sorted from them (not recorded which). The receptors shown here come from a young man who had mild COVID-19 (a few samples of this study predate the infection). Cell type and time point are not known.

The V call is TRBV20-1, the J call TRBJ1-2, with 8 bases that match TRBD1. Germline CDR1 reads DFQATT; CDR2 reads SNEGSKA (reference sequence). Unmatched junction bases numbered 6, after V lost 3 bases and J lost 6 bases. There are 13 residues in the CDR3. The CDR3: CSASTGRGHGYTF. CDR3 coding DNA: TGCAGTGCTAGTACGGGCAGGGGGCATGGCTACACCTTC.

This clonotype has at least ten counts. The rearrangement links TRBV29-1 to TRBJ2-3, with 9 bases aligning to TRBD1. After removal of 3 bases from V and 5 bases from J, the junction contained 9 bases not matched to a gene. CDR1 SQVTM and CDR2 ANQGSEA come from the germline V gene. This CDR3 region has 15 residues. DNA of the CDR3: TGCAGCGTTGATGCGGACAGGGGAAGTGAAGATACGCAGTATTTT. Translated: CSVDADRGSEDTQYF.

In this sample, this clonotype turned up many times. CDR3 nucleotides: TGCGCCAGCAGTATGAACACCGGGGAGCTGTTTTTT. It translates to CASSMNTGELFF. The rearrangement joins TRBV23-1 to TRBJ2-2, with D unresolved. TRBV23-1 is reported as an ORF; its role is uncertain. CDR3 length: 12 amino acids. Trimming left V 5 bases short and J 1 base short, with 2 bases between.

This clonotype turned up a few times. The rearrangement uses TRBV29-1 and TRBJ2-3, with 8 nucleotides matching TRBD1. From germline, CDR1 is SQVTM and CDR2 ANQGSEA. The length of the CDR3 is 14 residues. V lost 3 bases, J lost 3 bases, and 5 bases stayed unmatched. CDR3 DNA sequence: TGCAGCGTTGACGTTGGACAGGGAACAGATACGCAGTATTTT. Amino acid sequence: CSVDVGQGTDTQYF.

The chain carries TRBV28 and TRBJ2-2; 7 bases are shared with TRBD2. The CDR3 has 16 amino acids. Germline V CDR1 and CDR2: MDHEN, SYDVKM. V was pared by 1 base and J by 3 bases, with 5 bases of the junction left unmatched. CDR3 bases: TGTGCCAGCAGTTTATACGCGGGGGATGACACCGGGGAGCTGTTTTTT. Translation gives CASSLYAGDDTGELFF.

This clonotype came up a few times. The CDR3 sequence: CASSGSGLNSPLHF. Here the CDR3 DNA reads TGTGCCAGCAGCGGCTCAGGCCTTAATTCACCCCTCCACTTT. The chain couples TRBV9 to TRBJ1-6; D remains unclear. With 3 bases removed from V and 6 bases from J, the gap between germline ends came to 10 bases. The germline gives CDR1 SGDLS, CDR2 YYNGEE. The CDR3 is 14 residues long.

This clonotype was counted many times. The V call is TRBV7-9, the J call TRBJ2-3; maybe TRBD2 (5 bases). CDR1 is SEHNR, CDR2 FQNEAQ, per germline (reference sequence). The CDR3 runs 16 residues. Trimming left V 7 bases short and J 4 bases short, with 21 bases between. CDR3 sequence: CASIHKGEGEADTQYF. The CDR3, as DNA: TGTGCCAGCATCCATAAAGGAGAGGGAGAGGCAGATACGCAGTATTTT.

This clonotype occurred many times. The chain couples TRBV6-5 to TRBJ1-5; D not certain. The CDR3 runs 16 residues. Per the germline V gene, CDR1 is MNHEY and CDR2 is SVGAGI. Between the trimmed V and J ends, which lost 5 bases and 6 bases, there was a span of 20 bases. The CDR3 spells CASSPEGMLIGQPQHF. The CDR3 DNA reads as TGTGCCAGCAGTCCCGAGGGCATGTTGATAGGTCAGCCCCAGCATTTT.

A few counts support this clonotype. The chain couples TRBV4-2 to TRBJ2-4, with a possible D match to TRBD2 (6 bases). The germline V gene encodes CDR1 LGHNA and CDR2 YNFKEQ. Trimming took off 0 bases at V and 8 bases at J, with 14 bases between the two ends. The CDR3 runs 15 residues. CDR3 DNA sequence: TGTGCCAGCAGCCAAGACCCGATGACTAGTTACATTCAGTACTTC. The encoded protein is CASSQDPMTSYIQYF.

This clonotype was seen more than once but under ten times. The J gene is TRBJ1-5, the V gene TRBV19; D unclear. Trimming removed 0 bases at V and 3 bases at J, with 9 bases between. The V gene's germline CDR1 is LNHDA and CDR2 SQIVND (reference sequence). The CDR3 runs 15 residues. The CDR3 reads CASSIEWAINQPQHF. The CDR3 coding sequence is TGTGCCAGTAGTATAGAATGGGCGATCAATCAGCCCCAGCATTTT.

V usage is TRBV7-2 and J usage is TRBJ2-1, with D uncertain. Germline-derived CDR1 and CDR2 are SGHTA and FQGNSA. The ends were cut back, 8 bases at V and 5 bases at J, with 10 bases in the middle. The CDR3 contains 12 residues. The CDR3 DNA is TGTGCCAGCCAACTGTGGAACAATGAGCAGTTCTTC. It translates to CASQLWNNEQFF.